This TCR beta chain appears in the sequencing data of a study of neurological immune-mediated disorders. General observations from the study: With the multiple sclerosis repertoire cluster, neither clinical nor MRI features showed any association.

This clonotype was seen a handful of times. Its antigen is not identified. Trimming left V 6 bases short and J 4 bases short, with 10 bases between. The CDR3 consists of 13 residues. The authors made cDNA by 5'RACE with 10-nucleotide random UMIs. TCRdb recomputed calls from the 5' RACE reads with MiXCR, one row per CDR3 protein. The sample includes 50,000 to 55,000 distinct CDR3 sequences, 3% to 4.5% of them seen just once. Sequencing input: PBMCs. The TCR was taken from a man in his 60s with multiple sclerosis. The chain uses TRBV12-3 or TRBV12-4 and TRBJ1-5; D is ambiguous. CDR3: CASRGSPNQPQHF. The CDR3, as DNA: TGTGCCAGCAGGGGCTCCCCTAATCAGCCCCAGCATTTT.